This T cell receptor beta chain was observed in a study of PD-1 and CTLA-4 blockade in melanoma (dated by TCRdb to about 2021). Study-level background: The study compared how PD-1 blockade and CTLA-4 blockade affected the melanoma-reactive CD8 T cell response in patients with melanoma.

Preparation of the library involved the immunoSEQ multiplex PCR assay. Drawn from immuneACCESS, this table holds only the in-frame rearrangements with V and J called that TCRdb kept. Clones are partly lost; checked studies trace under half to an unresolved V gene and leave the rest unexplained. The table for this sample lists 15,000 to 20,000 clones; roughly two thirds of them were counted only once. The ten top clones hold roughly 15% of the sample. V is reduced by 4 bases and J by 0 bases, leaving a spacing of 6 bases between them. CDR1 is given as SGHAT and CDR2 as FQNNGV, both from the germline V gene. The CDR3 measures 13 amino acids from cysteine to phenylalanine. The sequence is cut down to CDR3 DNA, 39 bases in frame from base 1. This clone was seen a few times. Its antigen target is currently unknown. No quality values exist for individual bases; no much larger clone is one base distant.

Specimen: CD8+ T cells from peripheral blood, collected before anti-PD-1 treatment. Recombination connected TRBV11-2 to TRBJ1-1, with TRBD1 perhaps the D gene, on 5 matching bases. This receptor was taken from a human donor with melanoma. The nucleotide sequence is TGTGCCAGCAGCTGGGGGGTGAACACTGAAGCTTTCTTT. This translates into CASSWGVNTEAFF.